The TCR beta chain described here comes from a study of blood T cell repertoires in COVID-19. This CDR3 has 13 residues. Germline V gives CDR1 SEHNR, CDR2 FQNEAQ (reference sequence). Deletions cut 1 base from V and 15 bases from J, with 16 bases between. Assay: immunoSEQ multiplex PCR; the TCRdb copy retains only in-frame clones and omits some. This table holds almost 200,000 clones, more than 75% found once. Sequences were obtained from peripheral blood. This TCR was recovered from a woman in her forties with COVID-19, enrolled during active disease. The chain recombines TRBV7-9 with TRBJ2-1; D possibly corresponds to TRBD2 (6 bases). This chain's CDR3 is CASSLGEVSDRFF. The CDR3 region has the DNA TGTGCCAGCAGCTTAGGGGAGGTCTCCGATCGGTTCTTC.